This is a list of T cell receptor beta chains from one sample in a study of blood T cell repertoires in COVID-19. TCRdb's copy holds only in-frame clones and misses some; the assay was immunoSEQ multiplex PCR. The sample includes 35,000 to 45,000 clones, about 91% of them seen just once. The sequenced sample was peripheral blood. The receptor set was obtained from a human donor in a cohort sampled during active COVID-19. The CDR3 runs from the conserved cysteine through the conserved F or W. D genes are given only for firm matches. Rows may omit the clone size; those that give it use once, few, many or a size class.

d_gene: TRBD2; abundance: .; v_gene: TRBV6-6; j_gene: TRBJ2-1; CDR3nt: TGTGCCAGCAGTTACGGGCTAGCGGTCTACAATGAGCAGTTCTTC; CDR3aa: CASSYGLAVYNEQFF
d_gene: .; abundance: .; v_gene: TRBV5-8; j_gene: TRBJ1-5; CDR3nt: TGTGCCAGCAGCTTTTCGTTCCAACCGGTAGGCAATCAGCCCCAGCATTTT; CDR3aa: CASSFSFQPVGNQPQHF
d_gene: TRBD2; abundance: .; v_gene: TRBV19; j_gene: TRBJ2-3; CDR3nt: TGTGCCAGTAGTGTTGGGACTAGCGGGACAGATACGCAGTATTTT; CDR3aa: CASSVGTSGTDTQYF
d_gene: TRBD1; abundance: .; v_gene: TRBV6-6; j_gene: TRBJ2-7; CDR3nt: TGTGCCAGCACTGCAGGGGGTATCGGCGAGCAGTACTTC; CDR3aa: CASTAGGIGEQYF
d_gene: TRBD1; abundance: .; v_gene: TRBV12-3/TRBV12-4; j_gene: TRBJ1-1; CDR3nt: TGTGCCAGCAGCGGACAGGGGCGGACGAAAGCTTTCTTT; CDR3aa: CASSGQGRTKAFF
d_gene: .; abundance: once; v_gene: TRBV19; j_gene: TRBJ2-7; CDR3nt: TGTGCCAGTAGTATCGGCGAGGGCAGACCCTACGAGCAGTACTTC; CDR3aa: CASSIGEGRPYEQYF
d_gene: .; abundance: .; v_gene: TRBV6-5; j_gene: TRBJ2-7; CDR3nt: TGTGCCAGCAGAAGGGCTGGACTTGACGAGCAGTACTTC; CDR3aa: CASRRAGLDEQYF
d_gene: .; abundance: .; v_gene: TRBV30; j_gene: TRBJ1-3; CDR3nt: TGTGCCTGGAGTGTGGGCACAGGAACCGGAAACACCATATATTTT; CDR3aa: CAWSVGTGTGNTIYF
d_gene: .; abundance: .; v_gene: TRBV6-4; j_gene: TRBJ2-1; CDR3nt: TGTGCCAGCAGTGACTCTAGCGGCTCCTACAATGAGCAGTTCTTC; CDR3aa: CASSDSSGSYNEQFF
d_gene: .; abundance: .; v_gene: TRBV7-2; j_gene: TRBJ1-2; CDR3nt: TGTGCCAGCAGCTCAGGACACGGGACTCTTTATGGCTACACCTTC; CDR3aa: CASSSGHGTLYGYTF
d_gene: .; abundance: .; v_gene: TRBV30; j_gene: TRBJ1-4; CDR3nt: TGTGCCGGGGGGGGCTTACTTAATGAAAAACTGTTTTTT; CDR3aa: CAGGGLLNEKLFF